This T cell receptor beta chain was recorded in a study of low-dose radiotherapy and immunotherapy resistance in tumors. Overall study: Doses delivered to Cohort 2 were 1 Gy per fraction every two weeks, amounting to 13 Gy over 26 weeks. Oral aspirin 300 mg was taken by patients daily for four cycles from cycle 1 day 1.

Covering alpha and beta chains, TRAV- and TRBV-specific primers were used for the first-strand cDNA. TCR amplification used 20 PCR cycles, a constant-region primer and a V-primer adapter. From the reads, TCRdb called clonotypes with MiXCR, one entry per CDR3 protein. The repertoire consists of around 83,000 distinct CDR3 sequences, with approximately 17% occurring once and the leading ten covering around 6.1%. The time point denotes: before trial treatment. Donors were given nivolumab, ipilimumab, aspirin, low-dose cyclophosphamide and low-dose radiotherapy. Qualifying patients carried advanced solid tumors devoid of tumor-infiltrating lymphocytes. A remark on this clonotype: Only one base separates this from a far larger clonotype, so it likely reflects a read error.

The sample here was PBMCs, taken before treatment. The receptor was isolated from a male donor with prostate cancer.

The CDR3 is CASRRDSYNEQYF. In DNA, the CDR3 is TGTGCCAGCAGAAGAGACTCCTACAATGAGCAGTACTTC. V is TRBV6-2 or TRBV6-3 and J is TRBJ2-7; D remains unclear. Trimming took 6 bases from V and 7 from J, leaving 16 bases between them. The germline V gene has CDR1 MNHEY and CDR2 SVGEGT. The CDR3 runs to 13 residues.